In this sample, the clone carrying this TCR beta chain turned up many times. The entry originates in a study of blood T cell repertoires in COVID-19. TCRdb's copy holds only in-frame clones and misses some; the assay was immunoSEQ multiplex PCR. In the table there are fewer than 200,000 clones, around four fifths of which are singletons. V gave up 1 base and J gave up 4 bases; unmatched junction bases: 12. There are 17 residues in the CDR3. Germline CDR1 reads LGHNA; CDR2 reads YNFKEQ. The TCR sequence derives from an elderly woman with COVID-19, enrolled during active disease. Sequencing was carried out using peripheral blood. The V call is TRBV4-2, the J call TRBJ2-5; 7 nucleotides line up with TRBD1. CDR3 in amino acids: CASSQVTKGGAGETQYF. As DNA, the CDR3 is TGTGCCAGCAGCCAAGTTACGAAAGGGGGCGCGGGAGAGACCCAGTACTTC.